These 27 T cell receptor beta chains came from one sample sequenced in a study of T cells in Graves' hyperthyroidism and ophthalmopathy. Amplified TCR beta CDR3 regions came from RNA transcripts. Researchers ran a first-round RT-PCR on the TCR CDR3 using the HTBI primer set. TCRdb re-called the multiplex PCR reads through MiXCR, storing one row per CDR3 protein. Among a few hundred thousand distinct CDR3 sequences, around 42% were seen once, and the ten largest hold about 8.3%. Specimen: peripheral blood or thyroid tissue (not recorded which). These receptors were taken from a woman between 18 and 29 years old with Graves' hyperthyroidism.

The chain is built from TRBV19 and TRBJ1-5; D is unresolved. Trimming pared 6 bases from V and 4 bases from J, leaving 13 bases between. Germline V CDR1 and CDR2: LNHDA, SQIVND (reference sequence). The CDR3 length is 14 residues. The CDR3 loop reads CASSLRGFNQPQHF. CDR3 sequence (DNA): TGTGCCAGTAGCCTCAGAGGATTTAATCAGCCCCAGCATTTT.

The chain carries TRBV10-3 and TRBJ1-1; weak D call: TRBD1 (5 bases). The CDR3 covers 14 residues. CDR1 and CDR2 (germline): ENHRY, SYGVKD. The V end lost 10 bases, the J end lost 4 bases, and 19 bases lay between the germline ends. The CDR3 reads CASSLGAGITEAFF. The DNA for the CDR3 is TGTGCCAGCAGCTTGGGTGCAGGGATCACTGAAGCTTTCTTT.

The V and J genes are TRBV20-1 and TRBJ1-2, with D unclear. The V and J ends lost 8 bases and 4 bases respectively, with 2 bases between them. The CDR3 spans 8 residues. Germline V CDR1 and CDR2: DFQATT, SNEGSKA (reference sequence). The CDR3 sequence: CSSYGYTF. DNA of the CDR3: TGCAGTTCCTATGGCTACACCTTC.

This clonotype was detected many times. This chain uses TRBV27 with TRBJ2-2; D remains unclear. Germline-derived CDR1 and CDR2 are MNHEY and SMNVEV (reference sequence). The CDR3 contains 12 residues. V shed 6 bases and J shed 4 bases, with 6 bases lying between them. CDR3 in amino acids: CASRRITGELFF. The CDR3 nucleotides are TGTGCCAGCAGACGGATCACCGGGGAGCTGTTTTTT.

V and J are TRBV27 and TRBJ2-5, with 10 bases that match TRBD2. This CDR3 is 14 amino acids long. CDR1 and CDR2 from the germline V gene are MNHEY and SMNVEV (reference sequence). With 6 bases clipped from V and 3 bases from J, the junction kept 4 bases outside the gene matches. In DNA form, the CDR3 reads TGTGCCAGCAGATTACTAGCGGGGAAAGAGACCCAGTACTTC. Protein sequence: CASRLLAGKETQYF.

The chain employs TRBV7-8 and TRBJ1-1; D unclear. Germline loops: CDR1 SGHVS, CDR2 FQNEAQ. The V end was cut by 6 bases, the J end by 6 bases, with 20 bases between. This CDR3 region has 15 residues. This chain's CDR3 is CASRLRTEIGSEAFF. In DNA form, the CDR3 reads TGTGCCAGCAGACTCAGGACTGAAATTGGATCTGAAGCTTTCTTT.

This clonotype was detected only a few times. The chain uses TRBV27 and TRBJ2-5, with D perhaps matching TRBD1 (5 bases). Germline V CDR1 and CDR2: MNHEY, SMNVEV (reference sequence). This CDR3 region has 15 residues. Trimming removed 2 bases from V and 1 base from J, with 11 bases in between. The CDR3 protein is CASSLTSGSQETQYF. CDR3 in DNA: TGTGCCAGCAGTTTAACCTCAGGGTCCCAAGAGACCCAGTACTTC.

This clonotype has more than one count but fewer than ten. This may be a read error: a much more frequent sequence differs by one nucleotide. The CDR3 sequence is CASSQGNSGSSYEQYF. The CDR3 DNA follows: TGTGCCAGCAGCCAAGGGAATAGCGGGAGCTCCTACGAGCAGTACTTC. The gene calls are TRBV3-1 and TRBJ2-7, with 9 bases identical to TRBD2. This CDR3 comprises 16 residues. Trimming cost V 1 base and J 0 bases; bases outside gene matches: 4. The germline CDR1 and CDR2 sequences are LGHDT and YNNKEL (reference sequence).

The chain couples TRBV15 to TRBJ2-2, with TRBD1 matching over 8 bases. Germline trimming cut 1 base from V and 6 bases from J; bases unmatched to any gene: 7. Germline V gene lookup returns CDR1 LNHNV and CDR2 YYDKDF (reference sequence). The CDR3 totals 16 residues. DNA for the CDR3: TGTGCCACCAGCAGAGGCAGGGGGCGTACCGCCGGGGAGCTGTTTTTT. This sequence encodes CATSRGRGRTAGELFF.

This chain links TRBV29-1 with TRBJ2-7; a possible D gene is TRBD1 (6 bases). V gave up 6 bases and J gave up 2 bases, with 14 bases separating them. In germline, CDR1 is SQVTM, CDR2 ANQGSEA. This CDR3 has 13 residues. The CDR3, as DNA: TGCAGCGTAACAGGGATAGGGACCTACGAGCAGTACTTC. Its protein is CSVTGIGTYEQYF.

Points on this clonotype: At one boundary the junction diverges from the germline segment, which might be a read error. The V and J genes are TRBV13 and TRBJ1-6; 10 nucleotides match TRBD1. The V gene's germline CDR1 is PRHDT and CDR2 FYEKMQ (reference sequence). The CDR3 loop spans 14 amino acids. CDR3 region: CATSLGQGVSPLHF. The CDR3 DNA reads TGTGCCACCAGCTTAGGACAGGGGGTGTCACCCCTCCACTTT.

This chain's CDR3 is CATSDLGQGFQPQHF. The DNA of the CDR3 is TGTGCCACCAGTGATTTGGGACAGGGGTTTCAGCCCCAGCATTTT. The chain is built from TRBV24-1 and TRBJ1-5, with 9 bases that match TRBD1. The junction had 2 bases not matched to a gene; V was cut back by 0 bases and J by 6 bases. The CDR3 totals 15 residues. Germline-derived CDR1 and CDR2 are KGHDR and SFDVKD.

This clonotype came up once. A read error may explain this, as a much larger clone is one base away. J is TRBJ2-5 and V is TRBV4-1; D possibly corresponds to TRBD2 (6 bases). The CDR3 sequence is 17 residues long. V was shortened by 2 bases and J by 7 bases, with 23 bases between the two germline ends. Germline loops: CDR1 MGHRA, CDR2 YSYEKL. The CDR3 sequence is CASSQRLVGGYEVTQYF. The CDR3 nucleotides are TGCGCCAGCAGCCAAAGACTAGTGGGAGGCTATGAGGTGACCCAGTACTTC.

The chain uses TRBV4-2 and TRBJ1-1; D is uncertain. The CDR3 runs 14 residues. Germline CDR1 LGHNA, CDR2 YNFKEQ. With 4 bases removed from V and 1 base from J, the gap between germline ends came to 10 bases. The CDR3 spells CASSRGKGNTEAFF. The CDR3, as DNA: TGTGCCAGCAGCCGGGGTAAGGGGAACACTGAAGCTTTCTTT.

Concerning this clonotype itself: A clone one base away is much larger, so this may be a read error. The V gene is TRBV5-5, the J gene TRBJ1-6, with no clear D. Germline assignment: CDR1 SGHKS and CDR2 YYEKEE (reference sequence). The CDR3 has 8 residues. The CDR3, as DNA: TGTGCCAGCAGCCCCCTCGACTTT. It yields the protein CASSPLDF.

V usage is TRBV7-6 and J usage is TRBJ2-1; 9 bases map to TRBD2. V dropped 4 bases and J dropped 10; count of bases not matched to a gene: 20. The CDR3 has 18 residues. Germline V gives CDR1 SGHVS, CDR2 FNYEAQ. CDR3 DNA sequence: TGTGCCAGCAGCTCCCCCACGTCGGGGCTAGCGGGAATGTTAGAGCAGTTCTTC. Translated: CASSSPTSGLAGMLEQFF.

This clonotype was picked up many times. The rearrangement links TRBV19 to TRBJ2-7, with 8 bases that match TRBD1. Germline assignment: CDR1 LNHDA and CDR2 SQIVND (reference sequence). The V gene end was trimmed by 2 bases and the J gene end by 6 bases; junction bases not matched to a gene: 3. The CDR3 consists of 13 residues. CDR3 sequence: CASSITGGVEQYF. The CDR3 coding sequence is TGTGCCAGTAGTATAACAGGGGGTGTCGAGCAGTACTTC.

The CDR3 spells CASTAGVYEQYF. CDR3 DNA: TGTGCCAGCACGGCAGGGGTCTACGAGCAGTACTTC. The chain carries TRBV6-2 or TRBV6-3 and TRBJ2-7; possible D gene TRBD1, 6 bases. Trimming left V 7 bases short and J 3 bases short, with 10 bases between. This CDR3 region has 12 residues. The germline gives CDR1 MNHEY, CDR2 SVGEGT.

This clonotype appeared many times. This chain connects TRBV7-2 to TRBJ2-7; no clear D. Looked up from germline, CDR1 is SGHTA and CDR2 is FQGNSA. V was pared by 2 bases and J by 2 bases, with 7 bases between. The CDR3 sequence is 13 residues long. The CDR3 coding sequence is TGTGCCAGCAGCTTATGGGTCCCCTACGAGCAGTACTTC. It yields the protein CASSLWVPYEQYF.

This rearrangement joins TRBV6-4 to TRBJ1-2; the D is unclear. The V end was cut by 0 bases, the J end by 7 bases, with 9 bases between. Germline CDR1 MRHNA, CDR2 SNTAGT. The CDR3 is 13 residues long. The CDR3 loop is CASSDSFNTGYTF. In nucleotides, the CDR3 is TGTGCCAGCAGTGACTCGTTTAACACTGGCTACACCTTC.

This clonotype occurred many times. This chain uses TRBV4-1 with TRBJ2-7; D might be TRBD2 (5 bases). Germline V CDR1 and CDR2: MGHRA, YSYEKL. This CDR3 has 16 amino acids. The V end was cut by 0 bases, the J end by 4 bases, with 16 bases between. DNA for the CDR3: TGCGCCAGCAGCCAAGAGCTTGCGGGCATCTCGTACGAGCAGTACTTC. This gives the protein CASSQELAGISYEQYF.

This clonotype showed up just once. The V and J genes are TRBV10-3 and TRBJ2-5; TRBD2 matches 9 bases. The junction had 4 bases not matched to a gene; V was cut back by 0 bases and J by 2 bases. Per the germline V gene, CDR1 is ENHRY and CDR2 is SYGVKD. The CDR3 extends over 16 amino acids. CDR3 residues: CAISESASGAQETQYF. CDR3 bases: TGTGCCATCAGTGAGTCGGCTAGCGGGGCGCAAGAGACCCAGTACTTC.

The chain links TRBV7-6 to TRBJ2-6, with TRBD2 matching over 12 bases. Germline CDR1 and CDR2: SGHVS and FNYEAQ. The J segment lost 3 bases and the V segment lost 4 bases, leaving 10 bases of the junction unmatched. The CDR3 length is 19 residues. The CDR3 protein is CASSYGVTLAGGGANVLTF. The CDR3 DNA follows: TGTGCCAGCAGCTATGGGGTCACACTAGCGGGAGGTGGGGCCAACGTCCTGACTTTC.

The rearrangement joins TRBV3-2 to TRBJ2-5; the table calls TRBD1, which could not be checked here. TRBV3-2 is a known pseudogene. The CDR3 has 14 residues. The CDR3 protein is CASRRDMYQETQYF. CDR3 DNA: TGTGCCAGCAGACGGGACATGTACCAAGAGACCCAGTACTTC.

This clonotype occurred a few times. The CDR3 spells CASSLGEGWADTQYF. DNA of the CDR3: TGTGCCAGCAGTTTAGGCGAGGGTTGGGCAGATACGCAGTATTTT. V is TRBV12-3 or TRBV12-4 and J is TRBJ2-3; possibly TRBD2 for D (5 bases). The CDR3 runs to 15 residues. V was clipped by 1 base and J by 4 bases, with 12 bases between them.

This clonotype showed up just a few times. The chain recombines TRBV7-9 with TRBJ2-2; D is undetermined. This CDR3 contains 16 residues. Germline V gives CDR1 SEHNR, CDR2 FQNEAQ (reference sequence). Trimming took off 5 bases at V and 4 bases at J, with 17 bases between the two ends. Here the CDR3 DNA reads TGTGCCAGCAGCCAAGAATACCAACTTCTCACCGGGGAGCTGTTTTTT. Protein: CASSQEYQLLTGELFF.

This clonotype showed up many times. This chain links TRBV19 with TRBJ2-7; 12 positions agree with TRBD2. There are 15 residues in the CDR3. Per the germline V gene, CDR1 is LNHDA and CDR2 is SQIVND (reference sequence). J was trimmed by 3 bases and V by 6 bases; bases with no gene match: 6. CDR3 sequence: CASRATSGSGYEQYF. In nucleotides, the CDR3 is TGTGCCAGTAGAGCGACTAGCGGGAGTGGCTACGAGCAGTACTTC.